This TCR beta chain was documented in a study of CXCR3-negative and CXCR3-positive naive CD8 T cells. Regarding the study as a whole: Both naive subsets had comparably high diversity; memory CD8+ cells much lower.

The CDR3 loop spans 14 amino acids. Germline CDR1 reads MGHRA; CDR2 reads YSYEKL. A note on this clonotype: Its antigen is not known.

In preparing the TRB cDNA libraries, 5' RACE with UMI labels was used. No DNA is given; TCRdb re-called the 5' RACE reads and lists each CDR3 protein once. The sample table includes 45,000 to 60,000 distinct CDR3 sequences. The sorting of each CD8+ T cell subset was done in triplicate, at over 250,000 cells each. Sample: memory CD8+ T cells from blood. The TCR sequence derives from a human donor in good health. Some clones in this sample may be carry-over from other donors' samples. The chain couples TRBV4-1 to TRBJ2-7; the D call from TCRdb, TRBD2, cannot be confirmed without DNA. The chain's CDR3 is CASGRTSGGYEQYF.